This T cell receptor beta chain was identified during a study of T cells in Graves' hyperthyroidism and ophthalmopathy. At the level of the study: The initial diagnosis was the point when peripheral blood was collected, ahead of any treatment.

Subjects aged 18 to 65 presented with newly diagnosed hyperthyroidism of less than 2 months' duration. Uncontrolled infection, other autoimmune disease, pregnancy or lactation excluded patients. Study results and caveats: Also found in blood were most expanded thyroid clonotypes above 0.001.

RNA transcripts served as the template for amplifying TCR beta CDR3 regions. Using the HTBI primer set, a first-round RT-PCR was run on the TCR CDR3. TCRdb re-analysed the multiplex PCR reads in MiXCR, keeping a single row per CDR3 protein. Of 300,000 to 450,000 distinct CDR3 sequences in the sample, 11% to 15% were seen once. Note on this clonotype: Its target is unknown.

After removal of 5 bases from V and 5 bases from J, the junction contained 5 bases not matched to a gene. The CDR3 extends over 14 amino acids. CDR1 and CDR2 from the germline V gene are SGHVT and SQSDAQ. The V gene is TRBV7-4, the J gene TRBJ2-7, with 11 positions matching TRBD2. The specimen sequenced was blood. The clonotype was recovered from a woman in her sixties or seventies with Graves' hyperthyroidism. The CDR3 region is CASSILAGVHEQYF. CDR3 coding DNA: TGTGCCAGCAGCATACTAGCGGGAGTGCACGAGCAGTACTTC.